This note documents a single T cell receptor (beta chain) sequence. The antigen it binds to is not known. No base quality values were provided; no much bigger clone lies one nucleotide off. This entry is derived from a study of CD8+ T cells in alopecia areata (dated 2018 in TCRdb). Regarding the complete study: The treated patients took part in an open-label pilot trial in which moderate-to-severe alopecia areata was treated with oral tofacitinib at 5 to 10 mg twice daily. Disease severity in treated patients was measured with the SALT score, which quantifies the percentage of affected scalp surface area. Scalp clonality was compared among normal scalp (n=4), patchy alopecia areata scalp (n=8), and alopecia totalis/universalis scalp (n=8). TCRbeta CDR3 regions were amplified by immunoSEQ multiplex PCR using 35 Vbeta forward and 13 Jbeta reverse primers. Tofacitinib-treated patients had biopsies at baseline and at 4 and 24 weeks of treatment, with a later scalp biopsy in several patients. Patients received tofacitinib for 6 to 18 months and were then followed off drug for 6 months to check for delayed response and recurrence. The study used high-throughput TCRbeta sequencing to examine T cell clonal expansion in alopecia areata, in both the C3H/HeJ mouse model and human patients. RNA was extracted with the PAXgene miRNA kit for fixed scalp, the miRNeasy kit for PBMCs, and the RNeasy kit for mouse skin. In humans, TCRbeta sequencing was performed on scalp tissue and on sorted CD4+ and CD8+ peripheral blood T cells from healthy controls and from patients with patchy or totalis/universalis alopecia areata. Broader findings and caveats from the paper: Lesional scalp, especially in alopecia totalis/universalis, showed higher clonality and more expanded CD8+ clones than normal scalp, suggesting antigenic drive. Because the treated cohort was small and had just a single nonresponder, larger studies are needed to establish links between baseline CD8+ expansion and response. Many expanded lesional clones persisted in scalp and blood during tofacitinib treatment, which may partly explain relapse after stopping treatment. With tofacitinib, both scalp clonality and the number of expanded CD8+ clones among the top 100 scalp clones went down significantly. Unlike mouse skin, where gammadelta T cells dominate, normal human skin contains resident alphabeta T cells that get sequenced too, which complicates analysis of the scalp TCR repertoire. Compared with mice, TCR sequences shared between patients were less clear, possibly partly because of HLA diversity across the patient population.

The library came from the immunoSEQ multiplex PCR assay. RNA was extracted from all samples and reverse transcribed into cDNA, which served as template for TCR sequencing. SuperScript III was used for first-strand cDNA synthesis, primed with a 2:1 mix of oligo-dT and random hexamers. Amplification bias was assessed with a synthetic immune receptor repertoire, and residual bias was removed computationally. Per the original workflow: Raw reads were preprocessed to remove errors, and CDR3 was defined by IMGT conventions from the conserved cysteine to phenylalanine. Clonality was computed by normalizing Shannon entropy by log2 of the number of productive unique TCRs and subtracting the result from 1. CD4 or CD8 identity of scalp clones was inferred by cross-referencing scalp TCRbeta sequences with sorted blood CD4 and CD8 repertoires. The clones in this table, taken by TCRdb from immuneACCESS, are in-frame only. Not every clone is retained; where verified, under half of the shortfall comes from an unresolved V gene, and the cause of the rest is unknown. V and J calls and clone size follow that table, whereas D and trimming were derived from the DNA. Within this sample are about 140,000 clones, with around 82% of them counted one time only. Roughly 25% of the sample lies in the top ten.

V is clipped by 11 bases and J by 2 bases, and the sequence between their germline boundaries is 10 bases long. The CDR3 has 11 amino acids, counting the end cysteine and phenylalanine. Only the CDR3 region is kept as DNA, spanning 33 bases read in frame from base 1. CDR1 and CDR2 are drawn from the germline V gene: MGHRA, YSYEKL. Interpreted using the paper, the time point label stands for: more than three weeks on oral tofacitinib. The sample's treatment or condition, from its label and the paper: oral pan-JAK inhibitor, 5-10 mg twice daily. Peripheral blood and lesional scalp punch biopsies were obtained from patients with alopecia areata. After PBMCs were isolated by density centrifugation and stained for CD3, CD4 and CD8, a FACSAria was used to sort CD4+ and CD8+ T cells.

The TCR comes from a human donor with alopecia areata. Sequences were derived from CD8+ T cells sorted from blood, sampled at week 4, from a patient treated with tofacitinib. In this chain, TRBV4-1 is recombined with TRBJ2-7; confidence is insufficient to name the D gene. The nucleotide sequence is TGCGCCTCTTTGGGGACCTACGAGCAGTACTTC. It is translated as CASLGTYEQYF.